Below, 18 T cell receptor beta chains from the same sample are listed, as sequenced in a study of regulatory T cells in long-lasting Graves disease. The time point is: newly diagnosed GD, antithyroid drugs for less than 3 months. The TCR library was made from RNA that had been extracted from PBMCs in TRIzol. To make TCR beta libraries, researchers used iRepertoire HTBI primers and Arm-PCR of CDR3 regions. One entry per CDR3 protein, called by TCRdb with MiXCR from the multiplex PCR reads. Of about 610,000 distinct CDR3 sequences in the sample, roughly a sixth were seen once. These records were also assigned to another study, of T cells in Graves' hyperthyroidism and ophthalmopathy.

This material consisted of peripheral blood mononuclear cells (PBMCs), taken at new diagnosis, from a patient treated with antithyroid drugs. The receptors shown here come from a man in his late teens or twenties with Graves disease.

About this clonotype itself: With a much larger clone just one base away, this may be a read error. The V call is TRBV3-1, the J call TRBJ1-2; 7 bases agree with TRBD1. Per the germline V gene, CDR1 is LGHDT and CDR2 is YNNKEL (reference sequence). CDR3 length: 12 amino acids. V trimming: 9 bases; J trimming: 7 bases; junction bases outside the gene matches: 8. CDR3 coding DNA: TGTGCCAGGAAGACAGGGTCGTTTGGCTACACCTTC. Translation: CARKTGSFGYTF.

This clonotype appeared many times. V and J are TRBV20-1 and TRBJ2-5; no reliable D call. Germline CDR1 reads DFQATT; CDR2 reads SNEGSKA (reference sequence). This CDR3 has 14 residues. The V gene lost 6 bases and the J gene lost 0 bases, with 14 bases spanning the gap. CDR3 protein: CSAHLAWYQETQYF. In nucleotides, the CDR3 is TGCAGTGCCCACTTAGCCTGGTACCAAGAGACCCAGTACTTC.

The chain carries TRBV30 and TRBJ2-5; 12 nucleotides match TRBD2. This CDR3 contains 15 residues. The V segment lost 2 bases and the J segment 9 bases; nucleotides outside the gene matches: 10. From germline, CDR1 is GTSNPN and CDR2 SVGIG (reference sequence). Here the CDR3 reads CAWSRTSGIVGSQYF. CDR3 nucleotide sequence: TGTGCCTGGAGTCGGACTAGCGGGATAGTTGGGTCCCAGTACTTC.

The chain is built from TRBV10-2 and TRBJ2-7; D possibly corresponds to TRBD1 (5 bases). This CDR3 contains 12 residues. V lost 10 bases and J 0 bases, leaving 10 bases between the germline ends. CDR1 and CDR2 (germline): WSHSY, SAAADI. The CDR3 loop is CATTTDSYEQYF. The CDR3 coding sequence is TGCGCCACTACGACAGACTCCTACGAGCAGTACTTC.

This clonotype was observed a handful of times. V and J are TRBV6-2 or TRBV6-3 and TRBJ1-4; D call uncertain. Germline CDR1 MNHEY, CDR2 SVGEGT. The CDR3 totals 13 residues. Trimming pared 5 bases from V and 6 bases from J, leaving 10 bases between. Here the CDR3 reads CASSEAWDEKLFF. The CDR3 DNA sequence: TGTGCCAGCAGTGAAGCGTGGGATGAAAAACTGTTTTTT.

This clonotype was detected a few times. A much larger clone lies a single base off, so this may be a read error. This CDR3 fails to terminate in the conserved phenylalanine or tryptophan, so it likely reflects a read error. The rearrangement links TRBV7-8 to TRBJ2-7, with 7 bases fitting TRBD2. With V trimmed by 5 bases and J by 2 bases, 9 bases remained unmatched. CDR3 length equals 15 residues. CDR1 and CDR2 from the germline V gene are SGHVS and FQNEAQ. This chain's CDR3 is CASSQWTSVTYEQYL. The CDR3 DNA sequence: TGTGCCAGCAGCCAGTGGACTAGTGTAACCTACGAGCAGTACCTC.

This clonotype was recorded a few times. This sequence joins TRBV20-1 and TRBJ2-3; D is perhaps TRBD1 (6 bases). V was shortened by 7 bases and J by 3 bases, with 17 bases between the two germline ends. Germline V lookup: CDR1 DFQATT, CDR2 SNEGSKA (reference sequence). CDR3 size: 14 residues. CDR3 region: CSVESDRRTDTQYF. DNA of the CDR3: TGCAGTGTTGAATCGGACAGACGGACAGATACGCAGTATTTT.

This clonotype occurred a few times. The gene calls are TRBV2 and TRBJ2-7; D is unclear. Trimming left V 3 bases short and J 3 bases short, with 6 bases between. Germline lookup yields CDR1 SNHLY and CDR2 FYNNEI. The CDR3 sequence is 12 residues long. Here the CDR3 reads CASSEENYEQYF. In DNA, the CDR3 is TGTGCCAGCAGTGAGGAGAACTACGAGCAGTACTTC.

This clonotype was seen more than once but under ten times. The chain has TRBV7-9 and TRBJ1-3; TRBD1 aligns across 8 bases. V trimming: 2 bases; J trimming: 3 bases; junction bases outside the gene matches: 6. The CDR3 sequence is 16 residues long. CDR1 and CDR2 (germline): SEHNR, FQNEAQ (reference sequence). CDR3 sequence: CASSLPRGRDGNTIYF. CDR3 nucleotide sequence: TGTGCCAGCAGCTTACCCAGGGGGCGCGATGGAAACACCATATATTTT.

This clonotype was seen at least ten times. V usage is TRBV6-2 or TRBV6-3 and J usage is TRBJ2-1, with 8 bases matching TRBD2. Trimming at V came to 8 bases and at J to 7 bases, leaving 10 bases not matched to a gene. The CDR3 is 14 amino acids. Germline lookup yields CDR1 MNHEY and CDR2 SVGEGT. Written as DNA, the CDR3 is TGTGCCAGCCGTCGAGCGGGAGTTAGTAATGAGCAGTTCTTC. It encodes CASRRAGVSNEQFF.

Comments on this clonotype: A much larger clone sits a single nucleotide away, making a read error possible. This rearrangement joins TRBV5-1 to TRBJ2-1; no definite D call. The CDR3 extends over 14 amino acids. CDR1 is SGHRS and CDR2 is YFSETQ in the germline V gene. The CDR3 DNA follows: TGCGCCAGCAGCTTGAACGCCCAGTACAATGAGCGGTTCTTC. This encodes CASSLNAQYNERFF.

At least ten counts were recorded for this clonotype. The chain joins TRBV5-1 to TRBJ2-3; possibly TRBD1 for D (6 bases). Germline V gene data show CDR1 as SGHRS and CDR2 as YFSETQ. The CDR3 runs to 14 residues. The V end lost 9 bases, the J end lost 2 bases, and 16 bases lay between the germline ends. The CDR3 nucleotides read TGCGCCACCCGGACGGGACAAGACACAGATACGCAGTATTTT. It codes for CATRTGQDTDTQYF.

The gene calls are TRBV7-9 and TRBJ2-7; 9 bases agree with TRBD2. The CDR3 sequence is 16 residues long. Germline lookup yields CDR1 SEHNR and CDR2 FQNEAQ (reference sequence). Unmatched junction bases numbered 13, after V lost 6 bases and J lost 4 bases. Written as DNA, the CDR3 is TGTGCCAGCAGTCATAAAACGGGGACTAGCTGGTACGAGCAGTACTTC. Residues: CASSHKTGTSWYEQYF.

The chain couples TRBV19 to TRBJ2-7; TRBD1 aligns across 7 bases. Germline V lookup: CDR1 LNHDA, CDR2 SQIVND (reference sequence). V was clipped by 0 bases and J by 3 bases; unmatched bases: 5. The CDR3 is made up of 15 amino acids. CDR3 sequence: CASSIDLGQYYEQYF. The CDR3 DNA is TGTGCCAGTAGTATAGATTTGGGACAGTACTACGAGCAGTACTTC.

The chain is built from TRBV28 and TRBJ2-1; D unresolved. This CDR3 is built from 11 residues. In germline, CDR1 is MDHEN, CDR2 SYDVKM. V was shortened by 10 bases and J by 2 bases, with 6 bases between the two germline ends. Here the CDR3 reads CATWAYNEQFF. In DNA, the CDR3 is TGTGCCACCTGGGCCTACAATGAGCAGTTCTTC.

The rearrangement links TRBV28 to TRBJ2-1, with D perhaps assigned TRBD1 or TRBD2 (5 bases each). The CDR3 loop spans 15 amino acids. Trimming pared 5 bases from V and 9 bases from J, leaving 20 bases between. Per germline, CDR1 MDHEN and CDR2 SYDVKM. The CDR3 DNA sequence: TGTGCCAGCAGTCCCCAGCGGCGGCCGCAGGGTGAGCAGTTCTTC. This encodes CASSPQRRPQGEQFF.

This clonotype has ten or more counts. The chain couples TRBV2 to TRBJ2-5; no clear D. Between the trimmed V and J ends, which lost 7 bases and 5 bases, there was a span of 14 bases. The V gene's germline CDR1 is SNHLY and CDR2 FYNNEI. The CDR3 totals 13 residues. CDR3 coding DNA: TGTGCCAGCAACCCCAAGCGCCCTGAGACCCAGTACTTC. Translating gives CASNPKRPETQYF. The full variable domain, completed using reference TRBV2 and TRBJ2-5, is EPEVTQTPSHQVTQMGQEVILRCVPISNHLYFYWYRQILGQKVEFLVSFYNNEISEKSEIFDDQFSVERPDGSNFTLKIRSTKLEDSAMYFCASNPKRPETQYFGPGTRLLVL.

The chain uses TRBV15 and TRBJ2-7; TRBD1 or TRBD2 may be the D gene (6 bases each). Germline CDR1 is LNHNV and CDR2 is YYDKDF (reference sequence). V lost 0 bases to trimming and J lost 7 bases, with 16 bases between them. The CDR3 contains 15 residues. The CDR3 protein is CATSRDQGRTAEQYF. As DNA, the CDR3 is TGTGCCACCAGCAGAGATCAGGGGAGGACTGCGGAGCAGTACTTC.